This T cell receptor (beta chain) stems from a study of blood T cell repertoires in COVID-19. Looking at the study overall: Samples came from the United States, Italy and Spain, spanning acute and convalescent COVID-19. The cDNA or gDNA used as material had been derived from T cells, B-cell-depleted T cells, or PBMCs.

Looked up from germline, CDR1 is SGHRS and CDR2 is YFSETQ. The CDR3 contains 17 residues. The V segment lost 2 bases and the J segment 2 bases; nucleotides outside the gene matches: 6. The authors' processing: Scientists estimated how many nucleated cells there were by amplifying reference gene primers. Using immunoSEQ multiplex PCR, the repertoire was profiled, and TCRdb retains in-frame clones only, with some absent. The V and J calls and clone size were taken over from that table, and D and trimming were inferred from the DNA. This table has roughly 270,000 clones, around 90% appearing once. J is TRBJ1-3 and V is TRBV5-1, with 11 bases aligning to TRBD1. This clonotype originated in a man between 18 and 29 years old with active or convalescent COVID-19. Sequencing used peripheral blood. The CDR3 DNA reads TGCGCCAGCAGCTTCTGGTCGGGACAGGGGGCTGGAAACACCATATATTTT. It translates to CASSFWSGQGAGNTIYF.